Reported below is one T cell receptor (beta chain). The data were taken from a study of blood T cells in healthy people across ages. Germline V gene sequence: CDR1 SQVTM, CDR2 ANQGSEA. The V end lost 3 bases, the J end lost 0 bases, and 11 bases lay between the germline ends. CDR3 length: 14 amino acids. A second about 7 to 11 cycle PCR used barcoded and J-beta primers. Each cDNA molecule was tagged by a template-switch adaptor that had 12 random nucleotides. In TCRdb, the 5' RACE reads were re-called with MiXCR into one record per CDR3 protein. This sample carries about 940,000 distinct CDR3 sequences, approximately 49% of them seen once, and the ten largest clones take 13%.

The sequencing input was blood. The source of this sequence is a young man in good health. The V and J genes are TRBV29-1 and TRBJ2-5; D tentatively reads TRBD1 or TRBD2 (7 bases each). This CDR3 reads CSVDSGTDQETQYF. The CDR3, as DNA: TGCAGCGTTGACAGCGGGACAGACCAAGAGACCCAGTACTTC.